This entry describes one TCR beta chain. The target of this receptor is not known. Base qualities are not at hand, and no much larger clone is one base apart. The record originates from a study of blood T cell repertoires in COVID-19 (TCRdb year 2020). Notes on the research overall: Samples from collaborators originated in the United States, Italy and Spain and spanned both the acute and convalescent phases of COVID-19. The material from the prospective study consisted of cDNA or gDNA derived from T cells, B-cell-depleted T cells, or PBMCs. The repertoires were released in a freely available public database intended as a resource for research on the immune response to SARS-CoV-2. HLA class I and class II types, where available, came from metadata supplied by the sample provider rather than from assay-based typing. Nearly every sample came with metadata listing a de-identified subject ID, COVID-19 status, age in years and sex. The samples were drawn from two sources: the first 160 participants of the ongoing ImmuneRACE study, and 1,254 subjects contributed by 6 global collaborators. Deeply sampled blood TCRbeta repertoires from subjects exposed to, actively infected with, or recovered from COVID-19 were included in the dataset.

CDR1 and CDR2 are read off the germline V gene (reference sequence) as SGHNT and YYREEE. The CDR3 runs 15 residues from the cysteine to the phenylalanine. The kept DNA is CDR3 alone, 45 bases in frame from the first base. Unmatched junction bases come to 6, with V trimmed by 2 bases and J by 5 bases. Overall results and qualifications from the work: The quantity of clinical and demographic metadata differed by source and by participant and was supplied without curation.

The immunoSEQ Assay, a bias-controlled multiplex PCR, was used to amplify TCRbeta CDR3 regions from genomic DNA. The source study handled its data this way. Within the assay, amplification of reference gene primers was used to estimate how many nucleated cells each sample contained. To quantify the absolute abundance of each unique TCRbeta CDR3 rearrangement, sequence reads were collapsed and filtered. For each sample, productive Simpson clonality was calculated as the square root of Simpson's diversity index over productive rearrangements. Sourced from immuneACCESS, this table was stored by TCRdb with only in-frame sequences that have V and J called. A share of the clones is absent; for the studies checked, an unresolved V gene accounts for under half, and the remainder has no known explanation. The DNA was the basis for D and trimming; V, J and clone size are from that table. The sample table lists over 200,000 clones, 88% of them with a count of one. 0.95% to 1% of the sample rests with the top ten.

Samples from volunteer blood donors who had recovered from COVID-19 were contributed by a second Seattle source. Collaborating institutions collected whole blood in K2EDTA tubes following their own protocols. For TCRbeta analysis, collaborator samples were shipped as frozen whole blood, as isolated PBMCs, or as DNA extracted from either sample type. Sequencing was performed on peripheral blood. The chain uses TRBV5-4 and TRBJ2-2, and TRBD2 matches 7 of the central bases. This clonotype was sampled from a woman between 40 and 55 years old who had recovered from COVID-19. The CDR3: CASSFAGVGTGELFF. Here is the DNA: TGTGCCAGCAGCTTTGCGGGAGTCGGGACCGGGGAGCTGTTTTTT.